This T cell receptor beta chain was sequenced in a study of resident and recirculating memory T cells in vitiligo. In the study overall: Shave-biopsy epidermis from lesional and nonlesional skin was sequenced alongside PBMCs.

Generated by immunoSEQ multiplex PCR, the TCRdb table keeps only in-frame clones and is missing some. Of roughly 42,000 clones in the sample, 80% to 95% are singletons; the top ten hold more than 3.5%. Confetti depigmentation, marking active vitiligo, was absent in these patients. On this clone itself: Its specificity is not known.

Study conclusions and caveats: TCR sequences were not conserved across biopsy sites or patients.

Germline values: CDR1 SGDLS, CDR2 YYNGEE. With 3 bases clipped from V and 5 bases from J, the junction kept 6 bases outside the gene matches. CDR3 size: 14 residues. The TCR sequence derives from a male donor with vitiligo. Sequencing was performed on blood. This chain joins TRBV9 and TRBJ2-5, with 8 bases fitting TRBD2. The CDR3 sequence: CASSAIGGDETQYF. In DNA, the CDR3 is TGTGCCAGCAGCGCAATCGGGGGGGATGAGACCCAGTACTTC.